The 3 T cell receptor beta chains presented below share a single source sample, sequenced in a study of early T cells in non-severe SARS-CoV-2 infection. TCRdb reprocessed the 5' RACE reads via MiXCR and lists one record per CDR3 protein. The table has some 83,000 distinct CDR3 sequences, about 10% seen once. The sample here was whole blood, taken at baseline. Every receptor here comes from an adult who was a healthcare worker with PCR-confirmed SARS-CoV-2 infection or an uninfected control (not recorded which).

In its sample, this clonotype was seen many times. Written as DNA, the CDR3 is TGCAGTGCTAGGCTAGCGGGAGGAGAGACCCAGTACTTC. As protein: CSARLAGGETQYF. The chain carries TRBV20-1 and TRBJ2-5, with 11 bases that match TRBD2. The germline gives CDR1 DFQATT, CDR2 SNEGSKA (reference sequence). CDR3 length equals 13 residues. V shed 3 bases, J shed 4 bases, and the junction held 1 base outside the gene matches.

In its sample, this clonotype was seen a few times. The J gene is TRBJ2-7, the V gene TRBV5-1; D not resolved. CDR1 and CDR2 (germline): SGHRS, YFSETQ. The V end lost 2 bases, the J end lost 5 bases, and 14 bases lay between the germline ends. This CDR3 has 14 residues. The CDR3 here is CASSFSENGNEQYF. The CDR3 nucleotides are TGCGCCAGCAGCTTTTCGGAGAACGGCAACGAGCAGTACTTC. The variable domain in full, completed from reference TRBV5-1 and TRBJ2-7, reads KAGVTQTPRYLIKTRGQQVTLSCSPISGHRSVSWYQQTPGQGLQFLFEYFSETQRNKGNFPGRFSGRQFSNSRSEMNVSTLELGDSALYLCASSFSENGNEQYFGPGTRLTVT.

This clonotype was recorded a few times. The V call is TRBV2, the J call TRBJ2-3; 11 bases are a match to TRBD2. The germline V gene encodes CDR1 SNHLY and CDR2 FYNNEI. Trimming at V came to 6 bases and at J to 2 bases, leaving 7 bases not matched to a gene. CDR3 length equals 16 residues. Here the CDR3 DNA reads TGTGCCAGCAGCGTAACTAGCGGGGGCTACACAGATACGCAGTATTTT. Its protein product is CASSVTSGGYTDTQYF.